The rows below give T cell receptor beta chains drawn from one sample of a study of blood T cells in healthy people across ages. TCRdb re-called the 5' RACE reads through MiXCR, storing one row per CDR3 protein. In the table there are about a million distinct CDR3 sequences, about 48% of which are singletons. Source material: blood. The origin of the receptors is a man younger than 40 in good health. The CDR3 runs from the conserved cysteine through the conserved F or W. The D gene is left open where the match is weak. A row's size may be missing; if present it is once, few, many or a size class.

size,J,length,D,V,CDR3,DNA
few,TRBJ1-2,14,TRBD1,TRBV25-1,CASSESPGTAGYTF,TGTGCCAGCAGTGAATCTCCGGGGACAGCCGGTTACACCTTC
.,TRBJ1-2,16,.,TRBV20-1,CSAGVQGGFLGYGYTF,TGCAGTGCTGGTGTGCAGGGAGGGTTTCTTGGCTATGGCTACACCTTC
.,TRBJ2-1,16,TRBD2,TRBV7-2,CASSLKSGGASNEQFF,TGTGCCAGCAGCTTAAAGAGCGGGGGGGCTTCCAATGAGCAGTTCTTC
.,TRBJ2-5,17,TRBD1,TRBV28,CASSFPLGRGHQETQYF,TGTGCCAGCAGTTTCCCTTTGGGCAGGGGGCACCAAGAGACCCAGTACTTC
.,TRBJ2-3,15,TRBD2,TRBV7-2,CASSFTSGEMNTQYF,TGTGCCAGCAGCTTTACTAGCGGGGAAATGAATACGCAGTATTTT
.,TRBJ2-7,18,TRBD1,TRBV9,CASSVIHRDRGDTYEQYF,TGTGCCAGCAGCGTAATTCACCGAGACAGGGGGGACACCTACGAGCAGTACTTC
.,TRBJ1-3,17,TRBD1,TRBV4-1,CASSPGTGPGSGNTIYF,TGCGCCAGCAGCCCCGGGACAGGCCCTGGCTCTGGAAACACCATATATTTT
.,TRBJ2-3,16,TRBD2,TRBV7-2,CASRRGGGVSTDTQYF,TGTGCCAGCCGTAGAGGCGGGGGGGTAAGCACAGATACGCAGTATTTT
.,TRBJ1-1,11,.,TRBV12-3/TRBV12-4,CASTEDTEAFF,TGTGCCAGCACCGAGGACACTGAAGCTTTCTTT
.,TRBJ2-7,15,TRBD1,TRBV29-1,CSVTKTTGPTYEQYF,TGCAGCGTGACCAAAACGACAGGGCCTACCTACGAGCAGTACTTC
few,TRBJ2-1,14,TRBD2,TRBV12-3/TRBV12-4,CASSLEAGRGEQFF,TGTGCCAGCAGTTTAGAGGCAGGGAGGGGTGAGCAGTTCTTC
.,TRBJ2-2,13,.,TRBV29-1,CSVERGSTGELFF,TGCAGCGTTGAAAGAGGAAGCACCGGGGAGCTGTTTTTT
.,TRBJ2-3,17,TRBD2,TRBV7-2,CASSLVASGGASDTQYF,TGTGCCAGCAGCTTAGTTGCTAGCGGGGGGGCATCGGATACGCAGTATTTT
few,TRBJ2-7,13,.,TRBV5-1,CASSLNRVSEQYF,TGCGCCAGCAGCTTGAACAGGGTGTCCGAGCAGTACTTC
few,TRBJ1-4,16,.,TRBV4-1,CASSQVETATNEKLFF,TGCGCCAGCAGCCAGGTGGAGACAGCAACTAATGAAAAACTGTTTTTT
.,TRBJ2-3,12,.,TRBV12-3/TRBV12-4,CASTLGTSTQYF,TGTGCCAGCACTCTAGGGACAAGTACGCAGTATTTT
.,TRBJ2-3,12,.,TRBV30,CAWSRLSDTQYF,TGTGCCTGGAGTAGGCTATCAGATACGCAGTATTTT
.,TRBJ1-5,16,.,TRBV6-5,CASSPASGGNNQPQHF,TGTGCCAGCAGCCCGGCGAGTGGAGGTAACAATCAGCCCCAGCATTTT